The clone carrying this T cell receptor (beta chain) was observed many times. What it binds is not known. The data are from a study of T cells in Graves' hyperthyroidism and ophthalmopathy. Findings of the study overall: The authors' 13 V-J model separated ophthalmopathy from stable hyperthyroidism. Most expanded thyroid clonotypes above 0.001 also appeared in blood.

Amplified TCR beta CDR3 regions came from RNA transcripts. A first-round RT-PCR of the TCR CDR3 used the HTBI primer set. In TCRdb, the multiplex PCR reads were re-called with MiXCR into one record per CDR3 protein. The profile shows about 640,000 distinct CDR3 sequences, more than 20% of them singletons. This CDR3 has 13 amino acids. Germline V lookup: CDR1 DFQATT, CDR2 SNEGSKA (reference sequence). With 5 bases clipped from V and 4 bases from J, the junction kept 8 bases outside the gene matches. J is TRBJ2-7 and V is TRBV20-1, with TRBD1 identical over 7 bases. The TCR originated in a man aged 30 to 39 with Graves' ophthalmopathy. The sample taken for sequencing was blood. The CDR3 sequence: CSAATGVEYEQYF. The DNA of the CDR3 is TGCAGTGCTGCCACAGGGGTGGAGTACGAGCAGTACTTC.